Listed below are T cell receptor beta chains from one sample, sequenced in a study of T cells in Graves' hyperthyroidism and ophthalmopathy. TCRdb used MiXCR to reprocess the multiplex PCR reads, holding one entry per CDR3 protein. The sample carries approximately 610,000 distinct CDR3 sequences, over 15% recorded once. The sequencing sample was made of blood. Every receptor here comes from a woman aged 18-35 years with Graves' hyperthyroidism. The CDR3 runs from the conserved cysteine through the conserved F or W. D genes are given only for firm matches. Clone size is shown for a subset of rows, as once, few, many or a class of expanded clone.

j_gene | v_gene | abundance | d_gene | CDR3nt | CDR3aa
TRBJ2-1 | TRBV19 | NA | TRBD2 | TGTGCCAGTAGGGAGACTAGCGGGAGGGCCCTCGAGCAGTTCTTC | CASRETSGRALEQFF
TRBJ2-2 | TRBV7-9 | NA | TRBD2 | TGTGCCAGCAGCACCGAGTCCGGGGAGGGGACCGGGGAGCTGTTTTTT | CASSTESGEGTGELFF
TRBJ2-5 | TRBV25-1 | NA | TRBD2 | TGTGCCAGCAGTTCGATAGCGGGGGCGGGGGAGACCCAGTACTTC | CASSSIAGAGETQYF
TRBJ2-3 | TRBV7-8 | NA | TRBD1 | TGTGCCAGCAGATTACAGGGGGCCCGCACAGATACGCAGTATTTT | CASRLQGARTDTQYF
TRBJ2-3 | TRBV7-9 | NA | NA | TGTGCCAGCTCCCTGGGCCAGGTCGTGGCAGATACGCAGTATTTT | CASSLGQVVADTQYF
TRBJ2-1 | TRBV2 | few | TRBD2 | TGTGCCACGAGGGGGACTAGCGGGACTAATGAGCAGTTCTTC | CATRGTSGTNEQFF
TRBJ2-1 | TRBV7-9 | many | NA | TGTGCCAGCAGCTACGGGACGGGACGAGAGCAGTTCTTC | CASSYGTGREQFF
TRBJ2-7 | TRBV6-5 | many | NA | TGTGCCAGCAGTTACACCGACGGCTACGAGCAGTACTTC | CASSYTDGYEQYF
TRBJ2-7 | TRBV6-1 | NA | NA | TGTGCCAGCAGTGTGAGGGGGGGTGAGAGCGGCGAGCAGTACTTC | CASSVRGGESGEQYF
TRBJ2-3 | TRBV24-1 | NA | TRBD1 | TGTGCCACCTCCATCGGACAGGGCCACACAGATACGCAGTATTTT | CATSIGQGHTDTQYF
TRBJ1-5 | TRBV27 | many | NA | TGTGCCAGCAGTTTCCAGGGGAGGACCAATCAGCCCCAGCATTTT | CASSFQGRTNQPQHF
TRBJ1-2 | TRBV7-9 | many | NA | TGTGCCAGCAGCAGGGAGGGGACTGGCTACACCTTC | CASSREGTGYTF
TRBJ1-1 | TRBV10-2 | NA | NA | TGCGCCAGCAGTACAACAGGGTCAGTGTCAGCTTTCTTT | CASSTTGSVSAFF
TRBJ1-2 | TRBV7-9 | NA | NA | TGTGCCAGCAGCTTTTCTGTCTCCAAGGGATTCTATGGCTACACCTTC | CASSFSVSKGFYGYTF
TRBJ2-3 | TRBV7-6 | NA | NA | TGTGCCAGCAGCCCCGTCCCCCCTGCGCTCACAGATACGCAGTATTTT | CASSPVPPALTDTQYF
TRBJ1-5 | TRBV6-5 | many | NA | TGTGCCAGCAGTTACTCGTCGGGACGGACCGCTAATCAGCCCCAGCATTTT | CASSYSSGRTANQPQHF
TRBJ2-7 | TRBV6-1 | few | TRBD2 | TGTGCCAGCAGTGAGGCTAGCGGGGGGGTCTACGAGCAGTACTTC | CASSEASGGVYEQYF
TRBJ2-2 | TRBV5-1 | many | NA | TGCGCCAGCAAGGACTACACGAACACCGGGGAGCTGTTTTTT | CASKDYTNTGELFF
TRBJ2-1 | TRBV29-1 | NA | NA | TGCAGCGTTTTCGGAATTCAGCGGGCGAGCTCCTACAATGAGCAGTTCTTC | CSVFGIQRASSYNEQFF
TRBJ1-1 | TRBV12-3/TRBV12-4 | few | NA | TGTGCCAGCAACGTGGGGGGTCTTACTAACACTGAAGCTTTCTTT | CASNVGGLTNTEAFF
TRBJ1-1 | TRBV4-3 | NA | NA | TGCGCCAGCAGCCAAGATCGGGCAGCTCTATCCACTGAAGCTTTCTTT | CASSQDRAALSTEAFF
TRBJ1-1 | TRBV15 | NA | NA | TGTGCCACCAGCAGAGAGCGATTAGTACAGTTGAACACTGAAGCTTTCTTT | CATSRERLVQLNTEAFF
TRBJ2-1 | TRBV6-2/TRBV6-3 | NA | NA | TGTGCCAGCAGTTACTCGCCGAGGAACGAGCAGTTCTTC | CASSYSPRNEQFF
TRBJ2-3 | TRBV3-1 | NA | TRBD2 | TGTGCCAGCAGCGCCCGACTAGCGGGAGGGCCAATGGATACGCAGTATTTT | CASSARLAGGPMDTQYF
TRBJ2-5 | TRBV5-1 | few | NA | TGCGCCAGCAGCGTCACAGTCCAAGAGACCCAGTACTTC | CASSVTVQETQYF
TRBJ2-5 | TRBV6-1 | few | TRBD2 | TGTGCCAGCAGCCAAGATCGGGGTTGGGCCCGGGGGGGCGGGTACCAAGAGACCCAGTACTTC | CASSQDRGWARGGGYQETQYF
TRBJ1-6 | TRBV7-9 | few | NA | TGTGCCAGCAGCACACAGGGAGAGGCTTCACCCCTCCACTTT | CASSTQGEASPLHF
TRBJ1-2 | TRBV20-1 | few | NA | TGCAGTGCACCGTCACCGCAACCGGGACTTCGCGGAGGTGGCTACACCTTC | CSAPSPQPGLRGGGYTF
TRBJ2-4 | TRBV5-1 | NA | NA | TGCGCCAGCAGCCTCGGTGGCAGGCGAAACATTCAGTACTTC | CASSLGGRRNIQYF
TRBJ2-5 | TRBV24-1 | NA | TRBD1 | TGTGCCACCAGTGACTACAGGGGAGAGACCCAGTACTTC | CATSDYRGETQYF
TRBJ2-1 | TRBV12-3/TRBV12-4 | many | TRBD2 | TGTGCCAGCAGGCGGACTAGCGGGGGGAACAATGAGCAGTTCTTC | CASRRTSGGNNEQFF
TRBJ1-2 | TRBV12-3/TRBV12-4 | once | NA | TGTGCCAGCAGTTTTCGAGGGAATGGCTACACCTTC | CASSFRGNGYTF
TRBJ1-1 | TRBV12-3/TRBV12-4 | many | NA | TGTGCCAGCAGCTTATCCCCCCGAAGGCTCGGCACTGAAGCTTTCTTT | CASSLSPRRLGTEAFF
TRBJ2-7 | TRBV5-1 | few | TRBD1 | TGCGCCAGCAGACCCTACACAGGGGGGATCTACGAGCAGTACTTC | CASRPYTGGIYEQYF
TRBJ2-7 | TRBV10-3 | many | NA | TGTGCCATCCGGCAGGATACTCTTCAGGAGCAGTACTTC | CAIRQDTLQEQYF
TRBJ2-1 | TRBV5-6 | many | TRBD1 | TGTGCCAGCAGCTTCTCAGGGGGCTCCTACAATGAGCAGTTCTTC | CASSFSGGSYNEQFF
TRBJ2-1 | TRBV11-3 | many | NA | TGTGCCAGCAGCTTCCAGGTGGGCAATGAGCAGTTCTTC | CASSFQVGNEQFF
TRBJ2-7 | TRBV20-1 | few | TRBD2 | TGCAGTGCTAGACTAGCGGCTTCCTACGAGCAGTACTTC | CSARLAASYEQYF
TRBJ2-2 | TRBV19 | NA | NA | TGTGCCAGTAGTATGATAGGAATGAGCACCGGGGAGCTGTTTTTT | CASSMIGMSTGELFF
TRBJ1-1 | TRBV19 | few | NA | TGTGCCAGTAGAACAAACACGGGGGGCAGGGTAGCTTTCTTT | CASRTNTGGRVAFF